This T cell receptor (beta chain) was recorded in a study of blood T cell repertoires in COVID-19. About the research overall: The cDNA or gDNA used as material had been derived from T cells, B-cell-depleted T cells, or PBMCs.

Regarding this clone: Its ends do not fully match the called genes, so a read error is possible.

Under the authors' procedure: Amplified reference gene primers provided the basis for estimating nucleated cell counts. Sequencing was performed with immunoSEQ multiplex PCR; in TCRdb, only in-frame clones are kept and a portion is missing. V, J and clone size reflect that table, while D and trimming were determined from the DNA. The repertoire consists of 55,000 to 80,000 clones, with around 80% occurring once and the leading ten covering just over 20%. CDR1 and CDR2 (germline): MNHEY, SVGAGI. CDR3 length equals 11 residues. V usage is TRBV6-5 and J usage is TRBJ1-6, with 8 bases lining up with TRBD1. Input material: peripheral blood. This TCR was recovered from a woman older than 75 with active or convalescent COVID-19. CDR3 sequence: CASSKTGAVTF. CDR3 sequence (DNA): TGTGCCAGCAGTAAGACAGGGGCGGTTACTTTT.